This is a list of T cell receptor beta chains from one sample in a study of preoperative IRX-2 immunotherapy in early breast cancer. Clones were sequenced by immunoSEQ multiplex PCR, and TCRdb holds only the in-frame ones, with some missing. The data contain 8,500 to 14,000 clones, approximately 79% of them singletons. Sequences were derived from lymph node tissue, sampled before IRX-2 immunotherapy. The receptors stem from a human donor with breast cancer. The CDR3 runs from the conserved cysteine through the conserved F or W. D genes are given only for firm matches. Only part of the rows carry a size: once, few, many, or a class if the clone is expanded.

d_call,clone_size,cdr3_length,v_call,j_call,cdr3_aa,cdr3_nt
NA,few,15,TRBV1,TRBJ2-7,CASSQGGQGAWEQYF,TGCGCCAGCAGCCAAGGTGGGCAGGGGGCATGGGAGCAGTACTTC
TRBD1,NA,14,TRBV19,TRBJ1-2,CASLRDRGRYGYTF,TGTGCCAGTCTCCGGGACAGGGGGCGATATGGCTACACCTTC
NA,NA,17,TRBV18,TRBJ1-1,CASSPLKGWQGNTEAFF,TGTGCCAGCTCACCACTAAAGGGGTGGCAGGGTAACACTGAAGCTTTCTTT
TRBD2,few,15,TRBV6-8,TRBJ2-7,CASRSYATSGYEQYF,TGTGCCAGCAGATCCTACGCGACTAGCGGCTACGAGCAGTACTTC
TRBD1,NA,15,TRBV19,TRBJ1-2,CANSIGTGDIYGYTF,TGTGCCAATAGTATCGGGACAGGCGATATCTATGGCTACACCTTC
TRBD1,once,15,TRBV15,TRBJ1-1,CATSRGSSGGTEAFF,TGTGCCACCAGCAGAGGATCCTCAGGGGGCACTGAAGCTTTCTTT
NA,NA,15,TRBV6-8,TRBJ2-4,CASSGDPNRKNIQYF,TGTGCCAGCAGTGGGGACCCTAACAGGAAAAACATTCAGTACTTC
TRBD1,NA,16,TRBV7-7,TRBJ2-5,CASSLFVGDRGQTQYF,TGTGCCAGCAGCTTGTTTGTAGGGGACAGGGGACAGACCCAGTACTTC
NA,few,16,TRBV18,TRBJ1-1,CASSPQTASMNTEAFF,TGTGCCAGCTCACCACAAACAGCTTCTATGAACACTGAAGCTTTCTTT
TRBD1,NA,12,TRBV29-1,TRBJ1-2,CSAPGQGSLNTF,TGCAGCGCTCCGGGACAGGGGTCCTTGAACACCTTC
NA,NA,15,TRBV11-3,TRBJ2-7,CASSFLGANSHEQYF,TGTGCCAGCAGCTTTTTGGGGGCGAATAGTCACGAGCAGTACTTC
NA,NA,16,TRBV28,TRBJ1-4,CASSLLLTSSNEKLFF,TGTGCCAGCAGTTTATTGCTTACCAGCTCTAATGAAAAACTGTTTTTT
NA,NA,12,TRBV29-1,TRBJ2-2,CSVAYSAGELFF,TGCAGCGTAGCTTACTCAGCCGGGGAGCTGTTTTTT
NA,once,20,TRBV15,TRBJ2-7,CATSRTPGGPWDSGSYEQYF,TGTGCCACCAGCAGAACCCCTGGGGGGCCTTGGGATAGCGGTTCCTACGAGCAGTACTTC
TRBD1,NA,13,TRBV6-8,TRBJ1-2,CATPPTGRYGYTF,TGTGCCACCCCTCCGACAGGGCGCTATGGCTACACCTTC
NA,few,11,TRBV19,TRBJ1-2,CASSIDRGYTF,TGTGCCAGTAGTATAGATCGGGGCTACACCTTC
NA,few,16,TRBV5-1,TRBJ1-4,CASSSGRGNLNEKLFF,TGCGCCAGCAGTAGTGGCAGGGGTAACCTTAATGAAAAACTGTTTTTT
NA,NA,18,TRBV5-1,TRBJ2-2,CASSLARRRVVDTGELFF,TGCGCCAGCAGCTTGGCCCGACGCAGGGTCGTCGACACCGGGGAGCTGTTTTTT
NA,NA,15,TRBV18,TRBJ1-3,CASSPPIFPGNTIYF,TGTGCCAGCTCACCACCGATTTTTCCTGGAAACACCATATATTTT
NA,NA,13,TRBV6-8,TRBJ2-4,CASSVPPQNIQYF,TGTGCCAGCAGTGTCCCACCTCAAAACATTCAGTACTTC
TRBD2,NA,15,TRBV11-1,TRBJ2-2,CASSPWGGNTGELFF,TGTGCCAGCAGCCCCTGGGGGGGGAACACCGGGGAGCTGTTTTTT
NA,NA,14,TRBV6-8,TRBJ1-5,CASSYGDSNQPQHF,TGTGCCAGCAGTTACGGTGACAGCAATCAGCCCCAGCATTTT
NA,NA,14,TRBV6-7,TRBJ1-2,CASSDGPHVSGYTF,TGTGCCAGCAGTGACGGGCCTCATGTCTCTGGCTACACCTTC
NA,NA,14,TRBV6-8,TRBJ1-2,CASNPDTRGYGYTF,TGTGCCAGCAACCCGGACACCCGGGGCTATGGCTACACCTTC
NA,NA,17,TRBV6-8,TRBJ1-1,CASSDSWHRVAVPEAFF,TGTGCCAGCAGTGATAGTTGGCATCGTGTCGCGGTACCCGAAGCTTTCTTT
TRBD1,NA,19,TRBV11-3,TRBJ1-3,CASSLSPWQGVYLGNTIYF,TGTGCCAGCAGCTTAAGCCCATGGCAGGGGGTTTATTTGGGAAACACCATATATTTT
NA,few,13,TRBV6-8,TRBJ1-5,CASNTVGYQPQHF,TGTGCCAGCAACACGGTAGGGTATCAGCCCCAGCATTTT
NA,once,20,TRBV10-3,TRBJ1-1,CAISKSVLNRRQGTNTEAFF,TGTGCCATCAGTAAGTCTGTGTTGAACCGGAGGCAGGGAACAAACACTGAAGCTTTCTTT
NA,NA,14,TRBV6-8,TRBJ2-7,CASSRTSGVGEQYF,TGTGCCAGCAGTAGAACTTCAGGGGTAGGGGAGCAGTACTTC
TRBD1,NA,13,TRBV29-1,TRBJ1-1,CSVRTGGNTEAFF,TGCAGCGTTCGGACAGGGGGGAACACTGAAGCTTTCTTT
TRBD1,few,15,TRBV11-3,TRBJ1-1,CASSLVRQGGTEAFF,TGTGCCAGCAGCTTAGTTCGACAGGGGGGTACTGAAGCTTTCTTT
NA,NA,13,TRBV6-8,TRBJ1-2,CASSYAGVGGYTF,TGTGCCAGCAGTTACGCAGGGGTTGGTGGCTACACCTTC
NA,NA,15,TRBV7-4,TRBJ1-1,CASSHRDSPMGEAFF,TGTGCCAGCAGCCACCGGGACTCCCCGATGGGTGAAGCTTTCTTT
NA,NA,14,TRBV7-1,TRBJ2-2,CASALQLNTGELFF,TGTGCCAGCGCCCTGCAGCTGAACACCGGGGAGCTGTTTTTT
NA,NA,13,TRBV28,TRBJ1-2,CASKLQGNRGYTF,TGTGCCAGCAAATTACAGGGAAATCGTGGCTACACCTTC
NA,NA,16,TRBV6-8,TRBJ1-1,CASPPGPPAEDTEAFF,TGTGCCAGTCCTCCGGGACCCCCCGCGGAGGACACTGAAGCTTTCTTT
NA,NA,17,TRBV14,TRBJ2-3,CASSHPKRAGRTDTQYF,TGTGCCAGCAGCCACCCAAAACGAGCGGGCCGAACAGATACGCAGTATTTT
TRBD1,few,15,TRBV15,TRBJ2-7,CATSRAGTGLDEQYF,TGTGCCACCAGCAGGGCAGGGACAGGGCTGGACGAGCAGTACTTC
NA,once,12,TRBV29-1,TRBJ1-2,CSVETPLYGYTF,TGCAGCGTTGAAACCCCACTTTATGGCTACACCTTC
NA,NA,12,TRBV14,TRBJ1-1,CASSPTGWAAFF,TGTGCCAGCAGCCCAACAGGGTGGGCAGCTTTCTTT
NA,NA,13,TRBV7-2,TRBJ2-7,CASSRRTAYEQYF,TGTGCCAGCAGCCGTCGGACAGCCTACGAGCAGTACTTC
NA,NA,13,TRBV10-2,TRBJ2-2,CASSERNTGELFF,TGCGCCAGCAGTGAACGAAACACCGGGGAGCTGTTTTTT
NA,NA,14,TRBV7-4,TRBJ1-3,CASSSPGYGNTIYF,TGTGCCAGCAGCTCCCCGGGTTATGGGAACACCATATATTTT
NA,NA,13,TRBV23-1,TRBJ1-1,CASSLRRNTEAFF,TGCGCCAGCAGCTTAAGACGGAACACTGAAGCTTTCTTT
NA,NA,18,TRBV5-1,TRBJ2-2,CASSLGRGRVQDTGELFF,TGCGCCAGCAGCTTGGGACGGGGCAGGGTACAGGACACCGGGGAGCTGTTTTTT
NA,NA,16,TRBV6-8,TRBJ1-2,CASSTPTPGPRYGYTF,TGTGCCAGCAGTACCCCAACCCCGGGACCGCGCTATGGCTACACCTTC
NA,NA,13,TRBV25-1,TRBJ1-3,CASSEILADTIYF,TGTGCCAGCAGTGAAATATTGGCGGACACCATATATTTT
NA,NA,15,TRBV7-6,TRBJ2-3,CASSLPDGKVDTQYF,TGTGCCAGCAGCCTGCCCGATGGTAAGGTGGATACGCAGTATTTT
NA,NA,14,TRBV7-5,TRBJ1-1,CASSLTGGYTEAFF,TGTGCCAGCAGCTTGACAGGGGGCTACACTGAAGCTTTCTTT
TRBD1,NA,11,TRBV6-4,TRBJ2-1,CALTGGNEQFF,TGTGCCCTGACAGGGGGGAATGAGCAGTTCTTC
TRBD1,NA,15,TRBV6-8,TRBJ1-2,CASSYTGQGLYGYTF,TGTGCCAGCAGTTACACCGGACAGGGGCTCTATGGCTACACCTTC
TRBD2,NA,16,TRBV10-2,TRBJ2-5,CASSESTSGSGETQYF,TGCGCCAGCAGTGAGTCAACTAGCGGGAGCGGCGAGACCCAGTACTTC
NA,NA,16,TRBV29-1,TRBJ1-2,CSAPAPGRSSNYGYTF,TGCAGCGCGCCCGCCCCGGGCCGATCTTCTAACTATGGCTACACCTTC
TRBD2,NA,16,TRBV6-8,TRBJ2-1,CASTHSAGDGNNEQFF,TGTGCCAGCACACACTCCGCGGGGGATGGGAACAATGAGCAGTTCTTC
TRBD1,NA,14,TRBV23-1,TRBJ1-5,CASSSGTEDQPQHF,TGCGCCAGCAGCTCCGGGACAGAAGATCAGCCCCAGCATTTT
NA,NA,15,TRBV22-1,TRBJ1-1,CATSDPSGQGDEAFF,TGTGCCACCAGTGACCCGAGTGGGCAGGGCGATGAAGCTTTCTTT
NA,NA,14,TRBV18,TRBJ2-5,CASSPQGGKETQYF,TGTGCCAGCTCACCACAGGGGGGCAAAGAGACCCAGTACTTC